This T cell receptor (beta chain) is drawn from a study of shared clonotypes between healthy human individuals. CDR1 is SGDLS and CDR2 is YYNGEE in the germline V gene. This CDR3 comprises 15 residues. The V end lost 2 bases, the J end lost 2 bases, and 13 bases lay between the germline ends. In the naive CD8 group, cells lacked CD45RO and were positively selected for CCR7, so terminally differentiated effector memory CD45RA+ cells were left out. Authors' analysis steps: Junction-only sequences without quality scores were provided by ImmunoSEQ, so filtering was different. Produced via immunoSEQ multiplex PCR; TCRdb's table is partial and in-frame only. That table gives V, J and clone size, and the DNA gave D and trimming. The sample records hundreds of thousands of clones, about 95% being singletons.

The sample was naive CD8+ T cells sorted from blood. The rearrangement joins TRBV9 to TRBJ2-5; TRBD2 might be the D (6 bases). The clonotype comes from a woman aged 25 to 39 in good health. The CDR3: CASSVSGGTQETQYF. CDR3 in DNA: TGTGCCAGCAGCGTTAGCGGAGGCACTCAAGAGACCCAGTACTTC.